This TCR beta chain came from a study of T cell responses to AZD1222 COVID-19 vaccine. Germline V gene data show CDR1 as GTSNPN and CDR2 as SVGIG (reference sequence). V gave up 5 bases and J gave up 7 bases, with 6 bases separating them. This CDR3 comprises 10 residues. Study-wide results and caveats: White British people made up most donors, females outnumbered males, and clonal diversity was possibly underestimated.

Data came from immunoSEQ multiplex PCR; TCRdb stores just in-frame clones and leaves some out. The data show about 160,000 clones, almost 90% seen once. Details on this clone: Its antigen is undetermined.

V is TRBV30 and J is TRBJ2-1, with D maybe TRBD2 (5 bases). This TCR was sampled from an adult in good health. This sample comprised peripheral blood, obtained on day 0 of AZD1222 vaccination. The CDR3 DNA sequence: TGTGCCTGGGGCGGGAATGAGCAGTTCTTC. Its protein is CAWGGNEQFF. Supplemented by reference TRBV30 and TRBJ2-1, the full variable domain reads SQTIHQWPATLVQPVGSPLSLECTVEGTSNPNLYWYRQAAGRGLQLLFYSVGIGQISSEVPQNLSASRPQDRQFILSSKKLLLSDSGFYLCAWGGNEQFFGPGTRLTVL.